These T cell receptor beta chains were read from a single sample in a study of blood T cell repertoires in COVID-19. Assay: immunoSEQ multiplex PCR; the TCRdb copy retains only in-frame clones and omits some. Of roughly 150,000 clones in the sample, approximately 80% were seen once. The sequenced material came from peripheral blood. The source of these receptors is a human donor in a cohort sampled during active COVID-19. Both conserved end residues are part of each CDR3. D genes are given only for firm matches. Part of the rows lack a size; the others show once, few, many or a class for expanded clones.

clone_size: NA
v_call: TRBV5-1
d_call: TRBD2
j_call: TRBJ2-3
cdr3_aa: CASSIGRGGTDTQYF
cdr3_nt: TGCGCCAGCAGCATAGGGCGGGGGGGCACAGATACGCAGTATTTT

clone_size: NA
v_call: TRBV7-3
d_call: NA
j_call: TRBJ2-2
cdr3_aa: CASSPPGGGELFF
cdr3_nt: TGTGCCAGCAGCCCCCCCGGGGGCGGGGAGCTGTTTTTT

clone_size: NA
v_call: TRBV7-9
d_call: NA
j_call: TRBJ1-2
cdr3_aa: CASRSVDYGYTF
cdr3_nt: TGTGCCAGCAGGAGTGTCGACTATGGCTACACCTTC

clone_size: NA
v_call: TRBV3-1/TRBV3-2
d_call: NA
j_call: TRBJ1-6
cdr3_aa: CASSQGDSPNSPLHF
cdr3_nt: TGTGCCAGCAGCCAGGGTGACAGCCCCAATTCACCCCTCCACTTT

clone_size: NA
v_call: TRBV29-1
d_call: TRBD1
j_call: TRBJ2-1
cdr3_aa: CSVYIGTGPSYNEQFF
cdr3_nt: TGCAGCGTTTATATCGGGACAGGGCCCTCCTACAATGAGCAGTTCTTC

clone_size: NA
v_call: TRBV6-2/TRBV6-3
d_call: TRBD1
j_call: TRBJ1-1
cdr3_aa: CASSQNRGLSEAFF
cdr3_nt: TGTGCCAGCAGCCAGAACAGGGGGCTCTCTGAAGCTTTCTTT

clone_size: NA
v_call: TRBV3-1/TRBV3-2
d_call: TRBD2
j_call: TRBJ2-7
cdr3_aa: CASSPRSGGSYEQYF
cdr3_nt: TGTGCCAGCAGCCCAAGGAGCGGGGGGTCCTACGAGCAGTACTTC

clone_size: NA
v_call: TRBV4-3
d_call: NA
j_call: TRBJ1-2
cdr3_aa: CASSQAVTNYGYTF
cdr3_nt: TGCGCCAGCAGCCAAGCGGTGACTAACTATGGCTACACCTTC

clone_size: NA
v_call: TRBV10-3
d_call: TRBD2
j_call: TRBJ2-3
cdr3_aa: CATREGGTDTQYF
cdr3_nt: TGTGCCACCCGGGAGGGGGGAACAGATACGCAGTATTTT

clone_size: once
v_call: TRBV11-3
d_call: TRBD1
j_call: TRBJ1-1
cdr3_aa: CASSSSGTGGTEAFF
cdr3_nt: TGTGCCAGCAGCTCGTCCGGGACAGGGGGCACTGAAGCTTTCTTT

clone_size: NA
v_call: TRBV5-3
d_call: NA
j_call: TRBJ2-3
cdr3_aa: CARSFRLAYTDTQYF
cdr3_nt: TGTGCCAGAAGCTTCCGGCTAGCTTATACAGATACGCAGTATTTT

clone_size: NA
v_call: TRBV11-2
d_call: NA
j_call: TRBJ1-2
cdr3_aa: CASSHRNYGYTF
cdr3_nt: TGTGCCAGCAGCCACAGGAACTATGGCTACACCTTC

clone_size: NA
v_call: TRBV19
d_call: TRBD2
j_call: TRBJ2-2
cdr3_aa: CASSIGGTTFTGELFF
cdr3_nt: TGTGCCAGTAGTATAGGTGGGACTACATTCACCGGGGAGCTGTTTTTT

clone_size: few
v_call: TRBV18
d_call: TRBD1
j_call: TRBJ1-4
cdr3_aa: CASSPRGKATNEKLFF
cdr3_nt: TGTGCCAGCTCACCCAGGGGGAAGGCAACTAATGAAAAACTGTTTTTT

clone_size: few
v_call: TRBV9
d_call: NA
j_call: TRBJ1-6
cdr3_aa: CASSVDGQSGSPLHF
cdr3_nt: TGTGCCAGCAGCGTAGATGGACAGTCTGGGTCACCCCTCCACTTT

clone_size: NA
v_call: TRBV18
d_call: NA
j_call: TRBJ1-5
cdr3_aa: CASSAERFQPQHF
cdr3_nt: TGTGCCAGCTCAGCGGAACGTTTTCAGCCCCAGCATTTT

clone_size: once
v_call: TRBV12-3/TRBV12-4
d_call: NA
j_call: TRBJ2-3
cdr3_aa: CASSHTRSDTQYF
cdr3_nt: TGTGCCAGCAGCCATACTAGATCTGATACGCAGTATTTT

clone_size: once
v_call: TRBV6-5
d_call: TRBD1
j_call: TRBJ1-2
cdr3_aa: CASSFGQGLGYTF
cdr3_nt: TGTGCCAGCAGTTTCGGACAGGGTCTAGGCTACACCTTC

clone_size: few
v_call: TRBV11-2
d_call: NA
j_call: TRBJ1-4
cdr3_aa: CASSWTAFNEKLFF
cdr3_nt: TGTGCCAGCAGCTGGACAGCGTTTAATGAAAAACTGTTTTTT

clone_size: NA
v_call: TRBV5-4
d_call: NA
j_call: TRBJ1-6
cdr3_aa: CASSSGLRIDNSPLHF
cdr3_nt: TGTGCCAGCAGCTCAGGCCTCCGGATCGATAATTCACCCCTCCACTTT

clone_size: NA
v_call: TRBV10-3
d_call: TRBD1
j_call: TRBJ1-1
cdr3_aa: CAISYEGANTEAFF
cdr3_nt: TGTGCCATCAGTTATGAGGGGGCTAACACTGAAGCTTTCTTT

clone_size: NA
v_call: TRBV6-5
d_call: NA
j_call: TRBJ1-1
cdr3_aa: CASRVDSWGTEAFF
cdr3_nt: TGTGCCAGCAGGGTCGACAGCTGGGGCACTGAAGCTTTCTTT

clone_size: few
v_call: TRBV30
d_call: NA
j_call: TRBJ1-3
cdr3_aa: CAWRRAISGNTIYF
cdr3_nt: TGTGCCTGGAGGCGGGCGATCTCTGGAAACACCATATATTTT

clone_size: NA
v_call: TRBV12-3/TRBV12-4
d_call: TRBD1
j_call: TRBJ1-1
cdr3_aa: CASSLDRVKAFF
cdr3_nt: TGTGCCAGCAGTTTGGACAGGGTGAAAGCTTTCTTT

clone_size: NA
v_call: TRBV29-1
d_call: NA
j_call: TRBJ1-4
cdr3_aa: CSVEEWGGEKLFF
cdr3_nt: TGCAGCGTTGAAGAATGGGGGGGTGAAAAACTGTTTTTT

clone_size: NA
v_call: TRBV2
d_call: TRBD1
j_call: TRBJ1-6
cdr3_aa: CASKATQGAESPLHF
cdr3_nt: TGTGCCAGCAAAGCGACGCAGGGGGCGGAATCACCCCTCCACTTT

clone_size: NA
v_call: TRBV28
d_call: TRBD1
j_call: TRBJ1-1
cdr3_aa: CASSSGTGENTEAFF
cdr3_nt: TGTGCCAGCAGTTCCGGGACAGGGGAGAACACTGAAGCTTTCTTT

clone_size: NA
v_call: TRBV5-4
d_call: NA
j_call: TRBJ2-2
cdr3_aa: CASSFQGTGELFF
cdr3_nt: TGTGCCAGCAGCTTTCAGGGGACCGGGGAGCTGTTTTTT

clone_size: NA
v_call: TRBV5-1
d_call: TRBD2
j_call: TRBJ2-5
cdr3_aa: CASSPGLAGGPGETQYF
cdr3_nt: TGCGCCAGCAGCCCGGGACTAGCGGGGGGGCCGGGAGAGACCCAGTACTTC

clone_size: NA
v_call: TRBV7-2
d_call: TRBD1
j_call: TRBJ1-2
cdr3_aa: CASSRVQGQGFAGYTF
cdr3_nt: TGTGCCAGCAGCCGCGTACAGGGACAGGGTTTTGCTGGCTACACCTTC

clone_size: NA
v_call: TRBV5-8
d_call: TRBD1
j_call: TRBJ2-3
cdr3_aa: CASSLAQGARLKATDTQYF
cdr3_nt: TGTGCCAGCAGCTTGGCCCAGGGGGCGCGTCTGAAGGCCACAGATACGCAGTATTTT

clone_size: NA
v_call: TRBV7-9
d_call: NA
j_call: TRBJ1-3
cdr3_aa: CASSFGENTIYF
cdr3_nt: TGTGCCAGCAGCTTCGGGGAGAACACCATATATTTT

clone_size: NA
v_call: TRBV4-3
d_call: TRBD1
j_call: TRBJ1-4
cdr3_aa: CASSQDKGQGWEKLFF
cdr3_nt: TGCGCCAGCAGCCAAGATAAAGGACAGGGTTGGGAAAAACTGTTTTTT

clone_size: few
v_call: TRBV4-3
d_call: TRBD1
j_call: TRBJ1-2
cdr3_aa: CASSQDAEGATYGYTF
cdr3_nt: TGCGCCAGCAGCCAAGATGCGGAGGGGGCTACCTATGGCTACACCTTC

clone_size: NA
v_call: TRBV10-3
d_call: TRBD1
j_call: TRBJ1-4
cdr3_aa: CASSPGQSNEKLFF
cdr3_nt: TGTGCCAGCAGCCCGGGACAGTCTAATGAAAAACTGTTTTTT

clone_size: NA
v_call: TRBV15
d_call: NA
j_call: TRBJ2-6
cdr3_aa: CATSRNQGSGANVLTF
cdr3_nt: TGTGCCACCAGCAGGAACCAGGGGTCTGGGGCCAACGTCCTGACTTTC

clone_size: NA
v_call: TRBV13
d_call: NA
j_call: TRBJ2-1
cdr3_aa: CASSLKNYYNEQFF
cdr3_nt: TGTGCCAGCAGCTTAAAAAACTACTACAATGAGCAGTTCTTC

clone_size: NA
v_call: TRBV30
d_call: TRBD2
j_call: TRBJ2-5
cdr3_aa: CAWSVRRGRAETQYF
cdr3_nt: TGTGCCTGGAGTGTACGGCGCGGGAGGGCAGAGACCCAGTACTTC

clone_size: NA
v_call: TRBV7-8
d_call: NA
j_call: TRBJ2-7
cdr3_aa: CASSRRGTYEQYF
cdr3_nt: TGTGCCAGCAGCCGCAGGGGAACCTACGAGCAGTACTTC

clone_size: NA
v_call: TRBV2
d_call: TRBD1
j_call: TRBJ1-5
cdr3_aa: CASSKPRTGNQPQHF
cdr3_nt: TGTGCCAGCAGCAAACCCAGGACAGGGAATCAGCCCCAGCATTTT

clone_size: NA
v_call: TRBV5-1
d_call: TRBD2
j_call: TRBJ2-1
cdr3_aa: CASSYGSGGRSSYNEQFF
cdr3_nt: TGCGCCAGCAGCTACGGTAGCGGGGGCCGTAGCTCCTACAATGAGCAGTTCTTC